A single sample is the source of the 22 T cell receptor beta chains below, sequenced in a study of cytomegalovirus exposure and HLA in healthy donors. The protocol was immunoSEQ multiplex PCR, while the TCRdb copy is restricted to in-frame clones and leaves out a portion. The sample lists about 360,000 clones, 80% to 90% occurring once. Sample: PBMCs. All receptors derive from a woman younger than 30 in good health and CMV-seronegative.

The chain combines TRBV1 with TRBJ2-7; the DNA was not compared with TRBD1, the D call given in the table. TRBV1 is termed a pseudogene. The CDR3 runs to 14 residues. The CDR3 DNA is TGCACCAGCAGCCAGGCATTCCCAGCCTACGAGCAGTACTTC. Encoded protein: CTSSQAFPAYEQYF.

The rearrangement uses TRBV11-2 and TRBJ2-5; 8 bases fit TRBD2. J lost 5 bases, V lost 3 bases, and 5 bases had no gene match. CDR3 length: 14 residues. In germline, CDR1 is SGHAT, CDR2 FQNNGV. The CDR3 sequence: CASSLSGGGETQYF. The CDR3 DNA follows: TGTGCCAGCAGCTTGAGCGGGGGCGGGGAGACCCAGTACTTC.

The genes are TRBV13 and TRBJ1-1; TRBD1 might be the D (6 bases). Germline loops: CDR1 PRHDT, CDR2 FYEKMQ (reference sequence). The CDR3 runs to 14 residues. The V end lost 3 bases, the J end lost 4 bases, and 12 bases lay between the germline ends. This CDR3 reads CASSLESGATEAFF. The CDR3 region has the DNA TGTGCCAGCAGCTTGGAGTCAGGGGCCACTGAAGCTTTCTTT.

This chain links TRBV5-1 with TRBJ2-7; D call uncertain. The CDR3 covers 13 residues. Germline V gene lookup returns CDR1 SGHRS and CDR2 YFSETQ. V was pared by 5 bases and J by 1 base, with 10 bases between. CDR3 sequence: CASRDSYSYEQYF. CDR3 coding DNA: TGCGCCAGCAGAGACTCCTATTCCTACGAGCAGTACTTC.

This rearrangement joins TRBV11-2 to TRBJ1-2, with D possibly matching TRBD1 (5 bases). The germline V gene has CDR1 SGHAT and CDR2 FQNNGV. Trimming pared 5 bases from V and 8 bases from J, leaving 9 bases between. The CDR3 covers 11 residues. The CDR3 DNA reads as TGTGCCAGCAGCCTCCGGGGGGGCTACACCTTC. Its protein is CASSLRGGYTF.

The chain couples TRBV6-6 to TRBJ1-1, with D unclear. The CDR3 contains 13 residues. V lost 4 bases to trimming and J lost 1 base, with 7 bases between them. The germline gives CDR1 MNHNY, CDR2 SVGAGI (reference sequence). In DNA, the CDR3 is TGTGCCAGCAGTTTCAACAGGAACACTGAAGCTTTCTTT. It encodes CASSFNRNTEAFF.

V is TRBV1 and J is TRBJ2-2; the table's D gene call, TRBD1, was not cross checked with the DNA. TRBV1 represents a pseudogene. The CDR3 spans 16 residues. For the CDR3, the DNA is TGCACCAGCAGCGAAAGACAGGGAGGTCCCACCGGGGAGCTGTTTTTT. It yields the protein CTSSERQGGPTGELFF.

The J gene is TRBJ2-7, the V gene TRBV10-2; TRBD2 matches 11 bases. This CDR3 has 16 residues. V lost 5 bases, J lost 0 bases, and 6 bases stayed unmatched. The V gene's germline CDR1 is WSHSY and CDR2 SAAADI. DNA of the CDR3: TGCGCCAGCAGTCGGGGACTAGCGGTGAGCTCCTACGAGCAGTACTTC. Translated, it gives CASSRGLAVSSYEQYF.

The chain employs TRBV5-1 and TRBJ2-5, with 7 bases fitting TRBD2. Germline lookup yields CDR1 SGHRS and CDR2 YFSETQ. J gave up 5 bases and V 2 bases, and 6 bases lay outside the gene matches. This CDR3 region has 14 residues. This chain's CDR3 is CASSFGQGGETQYF. The CDR3 region has the DNA TGCGCCAGCAGCTTCGGTCAGGGAGGGGAGACCCAGTACTTC. Supplemented by reference TRBV5-1 and TRBJ2-5, the full variable domain reads KAGVTQTPRYLIKTRGQQVTLSCSPISGHRSVSWYQQTPGQGLQFLFEYFSETQRNKGNFPGRFSGRQFSNSRSEMNVSTLELGDSALYLCASSFGQGGETQYFGPGTRLLVL.

Here the CDR3 reads CSAWDNYEQYF. CDR3 DNA sequence: TGCAGCGCCTGGGACAACTACGAGCAGTACTTC. The rearrangement links TRBV29-1 to TRBJ2-7; D is possibly TRBD1 (6 bases). Germline lookup yields CDR1 SQVTM and CDR2 ANQGSEA. The CDR3 contains 11 residues. Deletions cut 7 bases from V and 3 bases from J, with 10 bases between.

J is TRBJ2-1 and V is TRBV7-2; D unresolved. The germline V gene has CDR1 SGHTA and CDR2 FQGNSA. Trimming cost V 6 bases and J 0 bases, with 12 bases left between them. CDR3 size: 15 residues. CDR3 region: CASRFTRSSYNEQFF. CDR3 in DNA: TGTGCCAGCAGATTCACTCGGAGCTCCTACAATGAGCAGTTCTTC.

V gene TRBV5-1 combines with J gene TRBJ1-2, with a weak D call TRBD1 (6 bases). In germline, CDR1 is SGHRS, CDR2 YFSETQ. This CDR3 is built from 14 residues. Deletions cut 4 bases from V and 3 bases from J, with 13 bases between. The CDR3 is CASSTRGMDYGYTF. The DNA of the CDR3 is TGCGCCAGCAGCACCAGGGGCATGGACTATGGCTACACCTTC.

Notes on this clone: Other nucleotide sequences in the sample specify the same CDR3. The rearrangement joins TRBV4-1 to TRBJ2-2, with D perhaps TRBD1 (6 bases). Trimming pared 0 bases from V and 2 bases from J, leaving 16 bases between. Germline CDR1 reads MGHRA; CDR2 reads YSYEKL. This CDR3 is built from 18 residues. The CDR3 protein is CASSQEGHGTINTGELFF. DNA for the CDR3: TGCGCCAGCAGCCAAGAGGGACACGGAACTATCAACACCGGGGAGCTGTTTTTT.

The chain has TRBV27 and TRBJ2-7; maybe TRBD1 (5 bases). Germline CDR1 and CDR2: MNHEY and SMNVEV (reference sequence). Trimming took off 6 bases at V and 2 bases at J, with 20 bases between the two ends. CDR3 length equals 16 residues. CDR3 sequence: CASRGSAGWVPYEQYF. The CDR3 DNA follows: TGTGCCAGCAGGGGCTCAGCAGGGTGGGTTCCCTACGAGCAGTACTTC.

This chain joins TRBV27 and TRBJ2-3; TRBD2 matches 8 bases. CDR3 size: 15 residues. The J segment lost 2 bases and the V segment lost 4 bases, leaving 5 bases of the junction unmatched. In germline, CDR1 is MNHEY, CDR2 SMNVEV (reference sequence). The CDR3 here is CASSSGTRNTDTQYF. For the CDR3, the DNA is TGTGCCAGCAGTTCCGGGACTAGGAACACAGATACGCAGTATTTT.

The chain employs TRBV28 and TRBJ1-1, with 7 bases matching TRBD1. The CDR3 runs 14 residues. CDR1 and CDR2 (germline): MDHEN, SYDVKM. The trim removed 6 bases at V and 0 bases at J, leaving 4 bases unmatched. CDR3 in DNA: TGTGCCAGCAGAGCAGGGGGAATGAACACTGAAGCTTTCTTT. This encodes CASRAGGMNTEAFF.

The chain recombines TRBV5-1 with TRBJ1-1; no clear D. Germline assignment: CDR1 SGHRS and CDR2 YFSETQ. The length of the CDR3 is 14 residues. V was trimmed by 2 bases and J by 1 base, leaving 9 bases between them. CDR3 sequence (DNA): TGCGCCAGCAGCTTTCGACACACGAACACTGAAGCTTTCTTT. It specifies CASSFRHTNTEAFF. Combining the CDR3 with reference TRBV5-1 and TRBJ1-1 gives the whole variable domain KAGVTQTPRYLIKTRGQQVTLSCSPISGHRSVSWYQQTPGQGLQFLFEYFSETQRNKGNFPGRFSGRQFSNSRSEMNVSTLELGDSALYLCASSFRHTNTEAFFGQGTRLTVV.

The chain links TRBV2 to TRBJ2-6; TRBD1 is a possible D gene (5 bases). Trimming left V 9 bases short and J 4 bases short, with 10 bases between. The germline V gene has CDR1 SNHLY and CDR2 FYNNEI. The CDR3 has 13 amino acids. The DNA of the CDR3 is TGTGCCAGTCAGGGCCCCGGGGCCAACGTCCTGACTTTC. It encodes CASQGPGANVLTF.

V and J are TRBV7-9 and TRBJ2-5; no definite D call. This CDR3 is built from 13 residues. CDR1 and CDR2 (germline): SEHNR, FQNEAQ (reference sequence). The V and J ends lost 1 base and 2 bases respectively, with 5 bases between them. The CDR3 here is CASSLGVQETQYF. Here the CDR3 DNA reads TGTGCCAGCAGCTTAGGAGTTCAAGAGACCCAGTACTTC.

This clone appeared once. This sequence joins TRBV7-9 and TRBJ1-2; D remains ambiguous. The length of the CDR3 is 12 residues. The germline V and J ends were trimmed by 3 bases and 10 bases, with 12 bases remaining between them. Germline CDR1 is SEHNR and CDR2 is FQNEAQ (reference sequence). The chain's CDR3 is CASSLEGGHYTF. The CDR3 region has the DNA TGTGCCAGCAGCTTGGAGGGAGGGCACTACACCTTC.

This clone came up once. This rearrangement joins TRBV28 to TRBJ1-5; D unresolved. The germline V and J ends were trimmed by 3 bases and 3 bases, with 12 bases remaining between them. The CDR3 sequence is 15 residues long. Germline loops: CDR1 MDHEN, CDR2 SYDVKM. The CDR3 sequence: CASSFVAQPNQPQHF. The CDR3 region has the DNA TGTGCCAGCAGTTTCGTGGCTCAACCCAATCAGCCCCAGCATTTT.

The rearrangement uses TRBV19 and TRBJ2-7; D is perhaps TRBD2 (6 bases). The germline gives CDR1 LNHDA, CDR2 SQIVND (reference sequence). CDR3 length equals 15 residues. Trimming took 3 bases from V and 1 from J, leaving 13 bases between them. In nucleotides, the CDR3 is TGTGCCAGTAGTATGGCCGGGACTTCGTCCTACGAGCAGTACTTC. Encoded protein: CASSMAGTSSYEQYF. The full variable domain, in which reference TRBV19 and TRBJ2-7 provide the parts outside the CDR3, is DGGITQSPKYLFRKEGQNVTLSCEQNLNHDAMYWYRQDPGQGLRLIYYSQIVNDFQKGDIAEGYSVSREKKESFPLTVTSAQKNPTAFYLCASSMAGTSSYEQYFGPGTRLTVT.